This record covers a single T cell receptor (beta chain). Its antigen is unidentified. These data are taken from a study of PD-1 blockade in mismatch repair-deficient tumors. Profiling relied on immunoSEQ multiplex PCR, and the TCRdb table lists in-frame clones only, not all of them. The sample yields over 15,000 clones, approximately 83% seen once. Germline V CDR1 and CDR2: SGHRS, YFSETQ. The CDR3 consists of 14 residues. Trimming removed 2 bases from V and 7 bases from J, with 12 bases in between. The study, taken as a whole, reports: Tumor-resident clones, often undetectable pretreatment in blood, expanded then contracted after pembrolizumab.

The sample was PBMCs, taken 4 weeks after starting pembrolizumab. The chain employs TRBV5-1 and TRBJ1-4; TRBD1 might be the D (6 bases). This receptor was taken from an adult with mismatch repair-deficient cancer. The CDR3 sequence is CASSFTGLGEKLFF. The DNA of the CDR3 is TGCGCCAGCAGCTTCACAGGGCTTGGTGAAAAACTGTTTTTT. The full variable domain, with the rest looked up from reference TRBV5-1 and TRBJ1-4, is KAGVTQTPRYLIKTRGQQVTLSCSPISGHRSVSWYQQTPGQGLQFLFEYFSETQRNKGNFPGRFSGRQFSNSRSEMNVSTLELGDSALYLCASSFTGLGEKLFFGSGTQLSVL.